Below, one TCR beta chain is given with its context. This sample was included in a study of immune characterization of retroperitoneal liposarcoma. TCRdb fed the PCR reads into MiXCR, producing one record per CDR3 protein. Of 10,000 to 11,000 distinct CDR3 sequences in the sample, over 35% were seen once. This clonotype was obtained from a female donor with retroperitoneal liposarcoma. The sample consisted of tumor tissue.

CDR3 protein: CASSPPGALYNEQYF. As DNA, the CDR3 is TGTGCCAGCAGCCCTCCCGGCGCCTTATACAATGAGCAGTACTTC. The V and J genes are TRBV11-2 and TRBJ2-1; the D is unclear. Gene TRBJ2-7 matches the end of the DNA better, so the J call may be wrong. CDR3 length: 15 residues. Germline V gene data show CDR1 as SGHAT and CDR2 as FQNNGV.